This is a list of T cell receptor beta chains from one sample in a study of T cell clonotyping in hematopoietic cell transplantation. Sequencing used immunoSEQ multiplex PCR; TCRdb keeps in-frame clones, though not all of them. The table has roughly 16,000 clones, 80% to 90% seen once. The material sequenced was peripheral blood mononuclear cells. Receptors originate from a middle-aged woman in good health. Some clones in this sample may be carry-over from other donors' samples. Each CDR3 is given without its conserved first and last residue. Fields, in order: V gene, CDR3 protein.

V: TRBV9
CDR3: ASSALAGLETQY

V: TRBV20-1
CDR3: SAGTGFEAF

V: TRBV11-3
CDR3: ASSKDGGRADSEQF

V: TRBV2
CDR3: ASWGPYGYT

V: TRBV9
CDR3: ASSYGDSQETQY

V: TRBV6-1
CDR3: ASSDMGSNQPQH

V: TRBV19
CDR3: ASGKLGNTIY

V: TRBV11-3
CDR3: ASSLDPGLGGSYNEQF

V: TRBV4-1
CDR3: ASRLGSGAF

V: TRBV9
CDR3: ASSVEGGPLNEQY

V: TRBV4-3
CDR3: ASSQEARGTQY

V: TRBV2
CDR3: ASSEAGTREDEQY

V: TRBV5-6
CDR3: ASSLSRAYEQY

V: TRBV5-8
CDR3: ASSLGTVSSYEQY

V: TRBV2
CDR3: ASSSNLGYNEQF

V: TRBV4-3
CDR3: ASSQDNFGGELF

V: TRBV25-1
CDR3: ASSPRGPYGYT

V: TRBV30
CDR3: AWSVVGETQY

V: TRBV28
CDR3: ASSFLGGITYEQY

V: TRBV5-8
CDR3: ASSFQMVNQPQH

V: TRBV28
CDR3: ASSTPDRVVGYT

V: TRBV28
CDR3: ASTYGGQPQH

V: TRBV5-6
CDR3: ASSLQGARQPQH

V: TRBV4-3
CDR3: ASSQDWGGGEAYEQY

V: TRBV29-1
CDR3: SVGETQY

V: TRBV10-1
CDR3: ASSDRGDEQY

V: TRBV15
CDR3: ATSRDDWEAATF

V: TRBV11-3
CDR3: ASSLRLARGANVLT

V: TRBV30
CDR3: ACPTITIYGYT

V: TRBV21-1
CDR3: ASRPPGPNTEAF

V: TRBV6-6
CDR3: ASSRVRDTEAF

V: TRBV7-8
CDR3: ASSSRQGGVVGQPQH

V: TRBV30
CDR3: AWSAWTANYGYT

V: TRBV29-1
CDR3: SASSGRAGQY

V: TRBV7-2
CDR3: ASSLVAGTYEQY

V: TRBV20-1
CDR3: SARAGRGYT

V: TRBV9
CDR3: ASSVGTVNTGELF

V: TRBV6-6
CDR3: ASRGTGEHQPQH

V: TRBV7-3
CDR3: ASSQWGQGRDEQY

V: TRBV14
CDR3: ASGDGAYEQY

V: TRBV6-5
CDR3: ASSYSTEPWAEAF

V: TRBV29-1
CDR3: SVTSDLNQPQH

V: TRBV7-2
CDR3: ASSRLAGEVEQY

V: TRBV4-2
CDR3: ASSQDRDLYYEQY

V: TRBV1
CDR3: TSSPETREGTDTQY

V: TRBV5-1
CDR3: ASSQGGNTGELF

V: TRBV10-3
CDR3: AISSNTDRGVEAF

V: TRBV2
CDR3: ASSVGVDYDSYT

V: TRBV29-1
CDR3: SVPGRDAPFYGYT

V: TRBV7-6
CDR3: ASSLGQANTEAF

V: TRBV5-4
CDR3: ASSLDGGALGYGYT

V: TRBV7-3
CDR3: ASSSGGASTDTQY

V: TRBV30
CDR3: ASPGQGGTEAF

V: TRBV28
CDR3: ASSSGDYEQY

V: TRBV7-8
CDR3: ASSPGDYGYT

V: TRBV9
CDR3: ASSVLVIAGEHEQF

V: TRBV11-2
CDR3: ASSLPGLANTDTQY

V: TRBV7-2
CDR3: ASSPRPDWETQY

V: TRBV5-7
CDR3: ASSIGTDPSYEQY